The clone carrying this T cell receptor (beta chain) was seen just once. The antigen remains undetermined. CDR1 and CDR2 from the germline V gene are DFQATT and SNEGSKA (reference sequence). V lost 3 bases and J lost 2, with 5 bases in between. This CDR3 is built from 11 residues. These data originate in a study of T cells in Graves' hyperthyroidism and ophthalmopathy. Each diagnosis drew on symptoms, thyroxine, TRAb, thyroid ultrasound and orbital computed tomography findings. Amplified TCR beta CDR3 regions derived from RNA transcripts. The study used the HTBI primer set for a first-round RT-PCR of the TCR CDR3. TCRdb passed the multiplex PCR reads through MiXCR, listing each CDR3 protein once. Of roughly 99,000 distinct CDR3 sequences listed, 15% to 20% are singletons. Study outcomes and limitations: Blood also carried most thyroid clonotypes expanded above 0.001. A median around six months before onset, the model predicted ophthalmopathy.

J is TRBJ2-7 and V is TRBV20-1; D unresolved. Sample: blood. This sequence originates from a woman between 50 and 59 years old with Graves' hyperthyroidism. The CDR3 DNA reads as TGCAGTGCTAGCTCACCCTACGAGCAGTACTTC. This sequence encodes CSASSPYEQYF.